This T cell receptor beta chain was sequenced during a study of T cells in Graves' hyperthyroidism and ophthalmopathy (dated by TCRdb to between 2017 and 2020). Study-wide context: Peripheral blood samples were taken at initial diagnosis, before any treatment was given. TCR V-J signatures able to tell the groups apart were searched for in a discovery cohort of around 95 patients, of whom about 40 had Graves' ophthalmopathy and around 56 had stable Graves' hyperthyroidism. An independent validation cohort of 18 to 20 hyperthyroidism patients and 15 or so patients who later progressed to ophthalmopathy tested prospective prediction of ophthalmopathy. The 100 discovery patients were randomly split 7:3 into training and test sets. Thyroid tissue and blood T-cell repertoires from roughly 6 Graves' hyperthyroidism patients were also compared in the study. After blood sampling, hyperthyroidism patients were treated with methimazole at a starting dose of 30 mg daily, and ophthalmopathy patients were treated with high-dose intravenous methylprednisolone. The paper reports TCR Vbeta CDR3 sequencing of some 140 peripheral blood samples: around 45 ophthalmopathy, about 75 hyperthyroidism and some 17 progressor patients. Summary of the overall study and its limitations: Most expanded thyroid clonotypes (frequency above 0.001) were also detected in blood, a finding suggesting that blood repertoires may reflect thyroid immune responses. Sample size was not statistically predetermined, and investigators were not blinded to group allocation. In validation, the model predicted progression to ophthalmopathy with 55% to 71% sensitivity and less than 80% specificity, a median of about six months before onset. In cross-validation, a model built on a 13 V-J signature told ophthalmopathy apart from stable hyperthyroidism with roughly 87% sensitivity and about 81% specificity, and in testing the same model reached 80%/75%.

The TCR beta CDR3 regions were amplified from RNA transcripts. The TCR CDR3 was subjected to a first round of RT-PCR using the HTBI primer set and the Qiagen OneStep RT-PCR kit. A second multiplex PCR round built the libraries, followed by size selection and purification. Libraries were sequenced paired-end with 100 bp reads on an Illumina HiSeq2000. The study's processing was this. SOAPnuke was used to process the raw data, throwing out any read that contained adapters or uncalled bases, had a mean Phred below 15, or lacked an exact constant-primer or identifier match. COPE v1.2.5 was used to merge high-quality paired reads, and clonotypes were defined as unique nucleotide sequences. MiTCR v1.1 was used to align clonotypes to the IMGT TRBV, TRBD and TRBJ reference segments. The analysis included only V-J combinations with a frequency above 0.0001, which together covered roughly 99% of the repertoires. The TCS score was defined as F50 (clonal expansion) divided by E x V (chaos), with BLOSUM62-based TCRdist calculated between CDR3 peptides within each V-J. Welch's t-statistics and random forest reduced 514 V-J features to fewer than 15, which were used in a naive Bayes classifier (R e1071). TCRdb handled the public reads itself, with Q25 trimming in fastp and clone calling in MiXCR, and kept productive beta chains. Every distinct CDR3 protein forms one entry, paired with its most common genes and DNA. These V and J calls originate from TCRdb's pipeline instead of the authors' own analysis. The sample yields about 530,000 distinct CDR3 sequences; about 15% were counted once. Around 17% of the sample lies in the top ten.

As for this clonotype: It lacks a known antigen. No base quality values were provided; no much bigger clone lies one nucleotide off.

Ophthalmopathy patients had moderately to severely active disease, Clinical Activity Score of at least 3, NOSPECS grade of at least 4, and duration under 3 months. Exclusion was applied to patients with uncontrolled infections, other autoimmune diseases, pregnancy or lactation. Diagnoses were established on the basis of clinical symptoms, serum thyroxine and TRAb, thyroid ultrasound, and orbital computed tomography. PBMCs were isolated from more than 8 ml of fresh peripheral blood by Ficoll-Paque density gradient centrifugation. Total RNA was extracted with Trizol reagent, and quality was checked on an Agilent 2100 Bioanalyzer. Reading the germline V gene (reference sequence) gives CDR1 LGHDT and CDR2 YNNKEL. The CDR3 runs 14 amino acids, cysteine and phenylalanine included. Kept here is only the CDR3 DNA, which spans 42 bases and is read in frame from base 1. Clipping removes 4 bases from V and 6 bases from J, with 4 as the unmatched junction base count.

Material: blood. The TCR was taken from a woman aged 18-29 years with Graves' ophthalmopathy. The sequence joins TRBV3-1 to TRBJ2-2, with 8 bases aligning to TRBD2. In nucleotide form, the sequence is TGTGCCAGCAGCCGCAGCGGGGGCCCCGGGGAGCTGTTTTTT. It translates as CASSRSGGPGELFF.